These 26 T cell receptor beta chains were sequenced from one sample in a study of long-term antiretroviral therapy in people with HIV (dated by TCRdb to 2021 to 2024). Sequencing of the TRB variable region was done with the immunoSEQ hsTCRB v3.0 assay at survey level resolution. Held by TCRdb, this immuneACCESS table contains in-frame sequences only and omits some clones. Under half of the omission traces to an unresolved V gene where checked; the cause of the rest is unknown. Within this sample are over 25,000 clones, with approximately 80% of them counted one time only. The leading ten clones occupy roughly 5% of the sample. The source material was unsorted PBMCs, sampled 1.1 years before starting antiretroviral therapy. These TCRs come from a woman under 40 with HIV.

This clone appeared a single time. This sequence joins TRBV18 and TRBJ1-1, with 7 nucleotides matching TRBD1. There are 14 residues in the CDR3. Germline CDR1 is KGHSH and CDR2 is LQKENI. Trimming took 4 bases from V and 7 from J; bases not matched to a gene: 9. In DNA, the CDR3 is TGTGCCAGCTCACAGGGGGCGCCGGGCTTTGAAGCTTTCTTT. Amino acid sequence: CASSQGAPGFEAFF.

The V and J genes are TRBV2 and TRBJ2-7; 8 bases agree with TRBD1. The trim removed 4 bases at V and 5 bases at J, leaving 1 base unmatched. Germline-derived CDR1 and CDR2 are SNHLY and FYNNEI. CDR3 length: 12 amino acids. The CDR3 DNA reads TGTGCCAGCAGTGTACAGGGGGACGAGCAGTACTTC. Its protein is CASSVQGDEQYF.

The chain employs TRBV5-4 and TRBJ2-7; 7 bases align to TRBD2. V gave up 4 bases and J gave up 2 bases; unmatched junction bases: 6. Germline values: CDR1 SGHNT, CDR2 YYREEE (reference sequence). The CDR3 covers 14 residues. The CDR3 loop reads CASSLRDYPYEQYF. Here the CDR3 DNA reads TGTGCCAGCAGCCTCCGGGACTACCCCTACGAGCAGTACTTC.

CDR3 protein: CASRYGPGTHTTGELFF. The CDR3 region has the DNA TGTGCCAGCAGATATGGACCCGGGACACATACCACCGGGGAGCTGTTTTTT. The chain is built from TRBV5-6 and TRBJ2-2, with D tentatively TRBD1 (6 bases). The CDR3 covers 17 residues. With 5 bases removed from V and 4 bases from J, the gap between germline ends came to 21 bases. Germline values: CDR1 SGHDT, CDR2 YYEEEE.

This clone appeared a single time. The gene calls are TRBV9 and TRBJ2-5, with 10 bases fitting TRBD1. V trimming: 4 bases; J trimming: 5 bases; junction bases outside the gene matches: 8. CDR3 length: 15 residues. Germline V gene sequence: CDR1 SGDLS, CDR2 YYNGEE. The CDR3 DNA reads TGTGCCAGCAGCCCGCGGACAGGGGGAGGTGAGACCCAGTACTTC. Protein: CASSPRTGGGETQYF. The full variable domain, in which reference TRBV9 and TRBJ2-5 provide the parts outside the CDR3, is DSGVTQTPKHLITATGQRVTLRCSPRSGDLSVYWYQQSLDQGLQFLIQYYNGEERAKGNILERFSAQQFPDLHSELNLSSLELGDSALYFCASSPRTGGGETQYFGPGTRLLVL.

This clone showed up just a few times. This chain links TRBV5-6 with TRBJ1-5, with D maybe TRBD1 (6 bases). The CDR3 extends over 16 amino acids. Trimming stripped 3 bases from V and 3 bases from J, with 16 bases between. Per the germline V gene, CDR1 is SGHDT and CDR2 is YYEEEE. CDR3 DNA: TGTGCCAGCAGCTCTTACCGGGACATCCACAATCAGCCCCAGCATTTT. Residues: CASSSYRDIHNQPQHF. The whole variable domain, filled in from reference TRBV5-6 and TRBJ1-5, reads DAGVTQSPTHLIKTRGQQVTLRCSPKSGHDTVSWYQQALGQGPQFIFQYYEEEERQRGNFPDRFSGHQFPNYSSELNVNALLLGDSALYLCASSSYRDIHNQPQHFGDGTRLSIL.

This clone was found a few times. The chain employs TRBV10-1 and TRBJ1-2; D unresolved. The ends were cut back, 5 bases at V and 3 bases at J, with 10 bases in the middle. CDR3 length equals 13 residues. From germline, CDR1 is WNHNN and CDR2 SYGVQD (reference sequence). CDR3 DNA: TGCGCCAGCAGTCAAGGGAGCGACTATGGCTACACCTTC. Amino acids: CASSQGSDYGYTF.

The chain joins TRBV9 to TRBJ1-2; 7 bases line up with TRBD1. V gave up 4 bases and J gave up 3 bases; unmatched junction bases: 6. Per germline, CDR1 SGDLS and CDR2 YYNGEE. This CDR3 has 14 amino acids. CDR3 sequence reads: CASSRDRVDYGYTF. For the CDR3, the DNA is TGTGCCAGCAGCCGCGACAGGGTCGACTATGGCTACACCTTC.

V usage is TRBV6-1 and J usage is TRBJ1-1; D not certain. Germline CDR1 is MNHNS and CDR2 is SASEGT. The CDR3 extends over 12 amino acids. The V and J ends lost 6 bases and 4 bases respectively, with 9 bases between them. Here the CDR3 DNA reads TGTGCCAGCAGCGGGGAGGGCACTGAAGCTTTCTTT. This encodes CASSGEGTEAFF.

This clone was counted a few times. V gene TRBV4-1 combines with J gene TRBJ2-7; no clear D. In germline, CDR1 is MGHRA, CDR2 YSYEKL. Deletions cut 5 bases from V and 4 bases from J, with 15 bases between. This CDR3 comprises 14 residues. In nucleotides, the CDR3 is TGCGCCAGCAGCAGCCGACATCCCGCATACGAGCAGTACGTC. Protein sequence: CASSSRHPAYEQYV.

The chain combines TRBV4-2 with TRBJ2-7, with 7 bases that match TRBD1. The CDR3 runs 15 residues. Per the germline V gene, CDR1 is LGHNA and CDR2 is YNFKEQ. J was trimmed by 0 bases and V by 3 bases; bases with no gene match: 5. CDR3 amino acids: CASSQGQLFSYEQYF. The CDR3 DNA reads TGTGCCAGCAGCCAGGGACAGTTATTCTCCTACGAGCAGTACTTC.

The V gene is TRBV30, the J gene TRBJ1-1, with a possible D match to TRBD1 (6 bases). The germline V gene has CDR1 GTSNPN and CDR2 SVGIG (reference sequence). CDR3 size: 13 residues. Trimming took off 0 bases at V and 1 base at J, with 6 bases between the two ends. CDR3 coding DNA: TGTGCCTGGAGTGTACAGGGGAACACTGAAGCTTTCTTT. It is translated as CAWSVQGNTEAFF. Using reference TRBV30 and TRBJ1-1 for the parts outside the CDR3, the full variable domain is SQTIHQWPATLVQPVGSPLSLECTVEGTSNPNLYWYRQAAGRGLQLLFYSVGIGQISSEVPQNLSASRPQDRQFILSSKKLLLSDSGFYLCAWSVQGNTEAFFGQGTRLTVV.

This chain joins TRBV19 and TRBJ2-2; D is perhaps TRBD1 or TRBD2 (5 bases each). Trimming pared 1 base from V and 1 base from J, leaving 13 bases between. The CDR3 has 17 amino acids. Germline lookup yields CDR1 LNHDA and CDR2 SQIVND (reference sequence). The CDR3 coding sequence is TGTGCCAGTAGTATAGTGGCCGGGACGGTGAACACCGGGGAGCTGTTTTTT. This sequence encodes CASSIVAGTVNTGELFF.

The chain combines TRBV19 with TRBJ2-1, with TRBD2 matching 12 bases. CDR1 is LNHDA, CDR2 SQIVND, per germline (reference sequence). The CDR3 is 20 residues long. The J segment lost 4 bases and the V segment lost 4 bases, leaving 17 bases of the junction unmatched. The chain's CDR3 is CASSTLGTGRGLAGYNEQFF. The CDR3 DNA sequence: TGTGCCAGTAGTACCCTAGGGACAGGGCGCGGACTAGCGGGGTACAATGAGCAGTTCTTC.

The chain joins TRBV7-2 to TRBJ2-3; D is perhaps TRBD1 or TRBD2 (6 bases each). Trimming stripped 1 base from V and 11 bases from J, with 19 bases between. CDR1 and CDR2 from the germline V gene are SGHTA and FQGNSA. The length of the CDR3 is 15 residues. The CDR3 DNA sequence: TGTGCCAGCAGCTTAGAACCGGCACCGAGGGGGGAGCAGTATTTT. Encoded protein: CASSLEPAPRGEQYF.

V and J are TRBV29-1 and TRBJ1-2; D is uncertain. This CDR3 is built from 14 residues. V lost 0 bases and J lost 3, with 11 bases in between. Looked up from germline, CDR1 is SQVTM and CDR2 is ANQGSEA. CDR3 bases: TGCAGCGTTGAAGATCGGTATGGGGACTATGGCTACACCTTC. It yields the protein CSVEDRYGDYGYTF. Combining the CDR3 with reference TRBV29-1 and TRBJ1-2 gives the whole variable domain SAVISQKPSRDICQRGTSLTIQCQVDSQVTMMFWYRQQPGQSLTLIATANQGSEATYESGFVIDKFPISRPNLTFSTLTVSNMSPEDSSIYLCSVEDRYGDYGYTFGSGTRLTVV.

The rearrangement uses TRBV7-9 and TRBJ1-5; 7 bases align to TRBD1. The CDR3 has 14 residues. Unmatched junction bases numbered 5, after V lost 5 bases and J lost 4 bases. Germline values: CDR1 SEHNR, CDR2 FQNEAQ (reference sequence). CDR3 sequence reads: CASSPTGNNQPQHF. The CDR3 region has the DNA TGTGCCAGCAGCCCGACAGGGAATAATCAGCCCCAGCATTTT.

The gene calls are TRBV28 and TRBJ2-7; D possibly corresponds to TRBD2 (6 bases). Germline V lookup: CDR1 MDHEN, CDR2 SYDVKM. Trimming pared 6 bases from V and 3 bases from J, leaving 18 bases between. The CDR3 sequence is 15 residues long. The CDR3 reads CASRKPPGLRYEQYF. The DNA for the CDR3 is TGTGCCAGCAGAAAACCTCCGGGACTCCGCTACGAGCAGTACTTC.

The chain combines TRBV9 with TRBJ2-1, with 9 bases identical to TRBD2. Germline-derived CDR1 and CDR2 are SGDLS and YYNGEE. The CDR3 runs to 15 residues. The junction had 7 bases not matched to a gene; V was cut back by 5 bases and J by 4 bases. This CDR3 reads CASRYAAGGYNEQFF. In nucleotides, the CDR3 is TGTGCCAGCAGATACGCAGCGGGGGGTTACAATGAGCAGTTCTTC. The whole variable domain, remainder taken from reference TRBV9 and TRBJ2-1, is DSGVTQTPKHLITATGQRVTLRCSPRSGDLSVYWYQQSLDQGLQFLIQYYNGEERAKGNILERFSAQQFPDLHSELNLSSLELGDSALYFCASRYAAGGYNEQFFGPGTRLTVL.

This chain links TRBV7-6 with TRBJ1-6; 9 bases agree with TRBD1. In germline, CDR1 is SGHVS, CDR2 FNYEAQ. V lost 4 bases to trimming and J lost 7 bases; unmatched junction nucleotides: 5. The CDR3 contains 15 residues. CDR3 bases: TGTGCCAGCAGCTCTGGGGGACAGGGAAATTCACCCCTCCACTTT. Residues: CASSSGGQGNSPLHF.

This chain uses TRBV4-1 with TRBJ2-1; the match to TRBD2 covers 9 bases. The junction had 15 bases not matched to a gene; V was cut back by 0 bases and J by 6 bases. The CDR3 is 19 amino acids. CDR1 and CDR2 from the germline V gene are MGHRA and YSYEKL. Here the CDR3 DNA reads TGCGCCAGCAGCCAAGAGGGCGGTAGCGGGGGTGCTATGGGCAATGAGCAGTTCTTC. The encoded protein is CASSQEGGSGGAMGNEQFF.

This clone occurred a few times. The V call is TRBV14, the J call TRBJ2-7; 9 bases align to TRBD1. Germline trimming cut 5 bases from V and 3 bases from J; bases unmatched to any gene: 5. From germline, CDR1 is SGHDN and CDR2 FVKESK. This CDR3 has 14 residues. The CDR3, as DNA: TGTGCCAGCAGCTCGGACAGGGGATTCTACGAGCAGTACTTC. Its translation is CASSSDRGFYEQYF.

The J gene is TRBJ2-3, the V gene TRBV10-3; 12 nucleotides agree with TRBD1. The CDR3 runs to 17 residues. The germline CDR1 and CDR2 sequences are ENHRY and SYGVKD. Unmatched junction bases numbered 6, after V lost 0 bases and J lost 5 bases. The CDR3 bases are TGTGCCATCAGTGAGTCGATCTGGGACAGGGGGCAAGATACGCAGTATTTT. Translation: CAISESIWDRGQDTQYF.

V gene TRBV5-1 combines with J gene TRBJ1-5; perhaps TRBD1 as D (5 bases). Germline V gene lookup returns CDR1 SGHRS and CDR2 YFSETQ. The CDR3 is 15 amino acids. V was cut by 0 bases and J by 6 bases, with 13 bases left in between. The CDR3 here is CASSLGPGVGQPQHF. For the CDR3, the DNA is TGCGCCAGCAGCTTGGGCCCGGGGGTGGGTCAGCCCCAGCATTTT.

This chain connects TRBV4-1 to TRBJ2-1; 7 bases are a match to TRBD1. Trimming at V came to 3 bases and at J to 12 bases, leaving 5 bases not matched to a gene. CDR3 length equals 12 residues. Germline V gene data show CDR1 as MGHRA and CDR2 as YSYEKL. The CDR3 spells CASSHPGQAQFF. CDR3 nucleotides: TGCGCCAGCAGCCACCCCGGACAGGCGCAGTTCTTC.

The chain uses TRBV7-3 and TRBJ2-3; D remains ambiguous. The CDR3 runs 13 residues. Germline CDR1 reads SGHTA; CDR2 reads FQGTGA. V lost 4 bases to trimming and J lost 0 bases, with 5 bases between them. The CDR3 coding sequence is TGTGCCAGCAGCTCAGACAGCACAGATACGCAGTATTTT. The encoded protein is CASSSDSTDTQYF.